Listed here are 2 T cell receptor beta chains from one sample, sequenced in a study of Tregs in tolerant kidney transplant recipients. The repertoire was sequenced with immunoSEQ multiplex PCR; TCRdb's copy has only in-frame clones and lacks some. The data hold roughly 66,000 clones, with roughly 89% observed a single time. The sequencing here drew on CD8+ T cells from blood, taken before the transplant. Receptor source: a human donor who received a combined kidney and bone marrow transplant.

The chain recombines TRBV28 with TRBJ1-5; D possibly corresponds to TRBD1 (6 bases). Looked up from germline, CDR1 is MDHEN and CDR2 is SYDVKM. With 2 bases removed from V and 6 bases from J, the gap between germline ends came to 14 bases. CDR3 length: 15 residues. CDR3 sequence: CASSLMEGEGQPQHF. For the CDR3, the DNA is TGTGCCAGCAGTTTAATGGAGGGGGAGGGTCAGCCCCAGCATTTT.

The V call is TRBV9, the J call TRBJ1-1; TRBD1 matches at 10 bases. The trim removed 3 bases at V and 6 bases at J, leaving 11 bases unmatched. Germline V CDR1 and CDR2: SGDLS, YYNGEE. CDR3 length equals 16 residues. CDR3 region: CASSAIGQGGFAEAFF. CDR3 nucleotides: TGTGCCAGCAGCGCGATAGGACAGGGGGGTTTCGCTGAAGCTTTCTTT.